The 9 T cell receptor beta chains listed next were all sequenced from one sample in a study of OX40 agonist ivuxolimab in advanced cancers. Profiled with immunoSEQ multiplex PCR; TCRdb holds only in-frame clones, not every one. This sample carries some 41,000 clones, around 87% of them seen once, and the ten largest clones take 3% to 4.5%. Sequenced here: CD4+ or CD8+ T cells sorted from blood, sampled in a trial of the OX40 agonist ivuxolimab. Receptors were obtained from an adult with an advanced solid tumor such as melanoma, head and neck, liver or kidney cancer.

The gene calls are TRBV27 and TRBJ1-1; D remains unclear. Between the trimmed V and J ends, which lost 4 bases and 0 bases, there was a span of 9 bases. The CDR3 is made up of 14 amino acids. Germline loops: CDR1 MNHEY, CDR2 SMNVEV (reference sequence). This chain's CDR3 is CASSWEGMNTEAFF. CDR3 DNA sequence: TGTGCCAGCAGTTGGGAAGGAATGAACACTGAAGCTTTCTTT.

The V and J genes are TRBV19 and TRBJ2-1, with 8 bases fitting TRBD2. J gave up 0 bases and V 6 bases, and 10 bases lay outside the gene matches. CDR1 and CDR2 from the germline V gene are LNHDA and SQIVND (reference sequence). CDR3 size: 17 residues. The CDR3 DNA is TGTGCCAGTAGCGTTCAACTAGCGGCGAGCTCCTACAATGAGCAGTTCTTC. As protein: CASSVQLAASSYNEQFF.

V gene TRBV29-1 combines with J gene TRBJ1-1; D is unclear. Trimming stripped 6 bases from V and 4 bases from J, with 12 bases between. Germline V gene data show CDR1 as SQVTM and CDR2 as ANQGSEA. CDR3 length: 12 amino acids. CDR3 DNA sequence: TGCAGCGTCGCCCGGTTAGGCACTGAAGCTTTCTTT. Its protein product is CSVARLGTEAFF.

This chain uses TRBV9 with TRBJ2-2, with D possibly TRBD1 on 5 matching bases. This CDR3 region has 15 residues. The V end lost 4 bases, the J end lost 5 bases, and 15 bases lay between the germline ends. CDR1 and CDR2 (germline): SGDLS, YYNGEE. CDR3 loop: CASSSTVLGTGELFF. The CDR3 nucleotides are TGTGCCAGCAGCTCGACAGTTCTAGGAACCGGGGAGCTGTTTTTT. Using reference TRBV9 and TRBJ2-2 for the parts outside the CDR3, the full variable domain is DSGVTQTPKHLITATGQRVTLRCSPRSGDLSVYWYQQSLDQGLQFLIQYYNGEERAKGNILERFSAQQFPDLHSELNLSSLELGDSALYFCASSSTVLGTGELFFGEGSRLTVL.

The chain couples TRBV15 to TRBJ2-3, with D possibly TRBD2 on 6 matching bases. The ends were cut back, 6 bases at V and 5 bases at J, with 12 bases in the middle. The CDR3 length is 13 residues. Looked up from germline, CDR1 is LNHNV and CDR2 is YYDKDF (reference sequence). The CDR3 region has the DNA TGTGCCACCAGGGGAGGTTTAGGAGATACGCAGTATTTT. This gives the protein CATRGGLGDTQYF.

The rearrangement joins TRBV6-5 to TRBJ2-1; 9 positions match TRBD2. The V gene end was trimmed by 2 bases and the J gene end by 8 bases; junction bases not matched to a gene: 10. This CDR3 is 16 amino acids long. Germline CDR1 and CDR2: MNHEY and SVGAGI. This CDR3 reads CASSYDLAGLEDEQFF. The CDR3 nucleotides are TGTGCCAGCAGTTACGATCTAGCGGGACTTGAAGATGAGCAGTTCTTC.

The chain couples TRBV28 to TRBJ1-5; no definite D call. The germline CDR1 and CDR2 sequences are MDHEN and SYDVKM. Trimming cost V 6 bases and J 2 bases, with 14 bases left between them. This CDR3 has 15 residues. DNA for the CDR3: TGTGCCAGCAGCTCTCCTGGACCCCGCAATCAGCCCCAGCATTTT. It yields the protein CASSSPGPRNQPQHF.

The chain carries TRBV10-1 and TRBJ2-5; no definite D call. The CDR3 has 16 amino acids. V dropped 0 bases and J dropped 1 base, with 12 bases sitting between them. Germline lookup yields CDR1 WNHNN and CDR2 SYGVQD (reference sequence). For the CDR3, the DNA is TGCGCCAGCAGTGAGTCGATTGGGGATCCCCAAGAGACCCAGTACTTC. It translates to CASSESIGDPQETQYF.

The J gene is TRBJ1-5, the V gene TRBV28; D gene uncertain. The CDR3 consists of 16 residues. Germline assignment: CDR1 MDHEN and CDR2 SYDVKM. The V gene lost 4 bases and the J gene lost 0 bases, with 13 bases spanning the gap. DNA of the CDR3: TGTGCCAGCAGTTCTTTACACCTCTATAGCAATCAGCCCCAGCATTTT. This gives the protein CASSSLHLYSNQPQHF.